These 2 T cell receptor beta chains share one sample of origin, sequenced in a study of T cell responses to AZD1222 COVID-19 vaccine. Method: immunoSEQ multiplex PCR; TCRdb's copy keeps in-frame clones and lacks some. The data hold roughly 150,000 clones, with 85% to 90% observed a single time. Sample: peripheral blood, taken 28 days after the second AZD1222 dose. Source of these receptors: an adult who received the AZD1222 COVID-19 vaccine.

The J gene is TRBJ1-3, the V gene TRBV6-1; 10 bases map to TRBD1. With 1 base clipped from V and 0 bases from J, the junction kept 6 bases outside the gene matches. The CDR3 consists of 18 residues. CDR1 and CDR2 (germline): MNHNS, SASEGT. The CDR3 nucleotides read TGTGCCAGCAGTGAAGAAAGGGACAGGGGAAACTCTGGAAACACCATATATTTT. This sequence encodes CASSEERDRGNSGNTIYF.

The J gene is TRBJ1-2, the V gene TRBV11-3; tentatively, D is TRBD1 (5 bases). CDR3 length: 17 residues. CDR1 is SGHNT and CDR2 is YENEEA in the germline V gene. V lost 2 bases and J 2 bases, leaving 18 bases between the germline ends. CDR3 sequence (DNA): TGTGCCAGCAGCTTACCCCCTCATCACTGGGACAACTATGGCTACACCTTC. The encoded protein is CASSLPPHHWDNYGYTF. Full variable domain (rest looked up from reference TRBV11-3 and TRBJ1-2): EAGVVQSPRYKIIEKKQPVAFWCNPISGHNTLYWYLQNLGQGPELLIRYENEEAVDDSQLPKDRFSAERLKGVDSTLKIQPAELGDSAVYLCASSLPPHHWDNYGYTFGSGTRLTVV.